The 10 T cell receptor beta chains in this list originate from one sample, sequenced in a study of T cell responses to AZD1222 COVID-19 vaccine. Repertoires were generated with immunoSEQ multiplex PCR, while TCRdb's copy carries only in-frame clones and drops some. This sample has about 120,000 clones; around nine tenths occur once, and the top ten carry around 3.3%. The sample here was peripheral blood, taken on day 0 of AZD1222 vaccination. All receptors derive from an adult in good health.

The J gene is TRBJ1-2, the V gene TRBV14; D uncertain. Germline V gene lookup returns CDR1 SGHDN and CDR2 FVKESK. CDR3 length equals 16 residues. Trimming removed 2 bases from V and 4 bases from J, with 17 bases in between. CDR3 amino acids: CASSQPVLHPRYGYTF. The CDR3 coding sequence is TGTGCCAGCAGCCAACCTGTCTTGCACCCGCGCTATGGCTACACCTTC.

The chain recombines TRBV18 with TRBJ2-5, with D unclear. CDR1 and CDR2 (germline): KGHSH, LQKENI. V lost 2 bases, J lost 1 base, and 14 bases lay in between. This CDR3 has 16 residues. CDR3 in DNA: TGTGCCAGCTCACCAGCCGGGCCAGGTACCCAAGAGACCCAGTACTTC. This gives the protein CASSPAGPGTQETQYF.

In its sample, this clone was seen a few times. V usage is TRBV19 and J usage is TRBJ2-7; 7 positions agree with TRBD2. From germline, CDR1 is LNHDA and CDR2 SQIVND (reference sequence). The CDR3 is made up of 15 amino acids. Trimming at V came to 4 bases and at J to 2 bases, leaving 8 bases not matched to a gene. CDR3 loop: CASSSTSVTAYEQYF. In DNA, the CDR3 is TGTGCCAGTAGTAGCACTAGCGTAACCGCCTACGAGCAGTACTTC.

V and J are TRBV12-3 or TRBV12-4 and TRBJ1-1; the match to TRBD1 covers 8 bases. Unmatched junction bases numbered 5, after V lost 7 bases and J lost 4 bases. CDR3 length equals 13 residues. As DNA, the CDR3 is TGTGCCAGCATCCAGACAGGGGCCACTGAAGCTTTCTTT. It specifies CASIQTGATEAFF.

The rearrangement links TRBV6-5 to TRBJ1-3; D gene unclear. Trimming took 7 bases from V and 4 from J, leaving 11 bases between them. The CDR3 spans 13 residues. From germline, CDR1 is MNHEY and CDR2 SVGAGI. The CDR3 loop reads CASTTLSGNTIYF. CDR3 in DNA: TGTGCCAGCACTACCCTATCGGGAAACACCATATATTTT.

This chain joins TRBV9 and TRBJ2-2; no clear D gene. V lost 0 bases to trimming and J lost 7 bases, with 10 bases between them. The CDR3 is made up of 14 amino acids. CDR1 and CDR2 from the germline V gene are SGDLS and YYNGEE. The CDR3 nucleotides read TGTGCCAGCAGCGTAGTTGGGTCGAACGGGGAGCTGTTTTTT. Translating gives CASSVVGSNGELFF.

The genes are TRBV28 and TRBJ1-1, with 7 bases that match TRBD1. The length of the CDR3 is 12 residues. CDR1 is MDHEN and CDR2 is SYDVKM in the germline V gene. V gave up 8 bases and J gave up 1 base; unmatched junction bases: 1. CDR3 coding DNA: TGTGCCAGCGGGACAGCGAACACTGAAGCTTTCTTT. As protein: CASGTANTEAFF.

CDR3 sequence: CSSWGANYGYTF. The CDR3 nucleotides are TGCAGCTCGTGGGGGGCTAACTATGGCTACACCTTC. The chain is built from TRBV29-1 and TRBJ1-2, with D perhaps matching TRBD1 (5 bases). The CDR3 contains 12 residues. V was pared by 8 bases and J by 0 bases, with 10 bases between. Germline CDR1 reads SQVTM; CDR2 reads ANQGSEA.

V gene TRBV19 combines with J gene TRBJ1-2; 9 bases map to TRBD1. Germline loops: CDR1 LNHDA, CDR2 SQIVND (reference sequence). V dropped 5 bases and J dropped 6; count of bases not matched to a gene: 13. This CDR3 is built from 16 residues. The CDR3 loop reads CASSPEGQGMINGYTF. The CDR3 DNA is TGTGCCAGTAGTCCAGAGGGACAGGGAATGATTAATGGCTACACCTTC. The variable domain in full, completed from reference TRBV19 and TRBJ1-2, reads DGGITQSPKYLFRKEGQNVTLSCEQNLNHDAMYWYRQDPGQGLRLIYYSQIVNDFQKGDIAEGYSVSREKKESFPLTVTSAQKNPTAFYLCASSPEGQGMINGYTFGSGTRLTVV.

The chain uses TRBV6-6 and TRBJ1-3; TRBD1 matches 12 bases. The CDR3 is 15 residues long. Germline CDR1 and CDR2: MNHNY and SVGAGI (reference sequence). J lost 6 bases, V lost 4 bases, and 4 bases had no gene match. CDR3 DNA sequence: TGTGCCAGCAGTTCCGGGACAGGGGGCGAAAACACCATATATTTT. Translation: CASSSGTGGENTIYF.